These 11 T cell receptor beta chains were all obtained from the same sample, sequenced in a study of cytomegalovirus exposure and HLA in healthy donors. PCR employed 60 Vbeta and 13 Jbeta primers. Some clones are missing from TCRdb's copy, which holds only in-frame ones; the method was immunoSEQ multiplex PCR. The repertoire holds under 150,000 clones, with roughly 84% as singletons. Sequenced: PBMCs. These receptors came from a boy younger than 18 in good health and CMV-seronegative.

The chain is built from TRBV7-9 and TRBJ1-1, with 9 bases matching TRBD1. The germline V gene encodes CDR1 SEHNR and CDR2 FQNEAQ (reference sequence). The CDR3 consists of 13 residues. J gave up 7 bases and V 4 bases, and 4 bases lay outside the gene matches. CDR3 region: CASSWDREIEAFF. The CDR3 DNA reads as TGTGCCAGCAGCTGGGACAGGGAAATTGAAGCTTTCTTT.

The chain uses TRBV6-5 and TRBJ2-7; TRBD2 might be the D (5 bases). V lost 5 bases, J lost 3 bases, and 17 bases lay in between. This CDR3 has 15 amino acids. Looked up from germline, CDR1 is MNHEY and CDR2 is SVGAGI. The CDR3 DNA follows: TGTGCCAGCAGTCAGTCCTCCGCAGCGGACTACGAGCAGTACTTC. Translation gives CASSQSSAADYEQYF.

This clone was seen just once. The CDR3: CASSHDSVRSGNTIYF. The CDR3 nucleotides are TGCGCCAGCAGTCATGACAGCGTCCGTTCTGGAAACACCATATATTTT. J is TRBJ1-3 and V is TRBV5-1, with a possible D match to TRBD1 (5 bases). V was shortened by 5 bases and J by 1 base, with 16 bases between the two germline ends. Germline V gene lookup returns CDR1 SGHRS and CDR2 YFSETQ. There are 16 residues in the CDR3.

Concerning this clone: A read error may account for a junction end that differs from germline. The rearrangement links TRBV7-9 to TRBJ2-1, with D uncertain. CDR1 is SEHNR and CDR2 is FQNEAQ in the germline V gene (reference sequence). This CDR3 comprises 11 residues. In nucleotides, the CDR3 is TGTGCCAGCAGCTCCGACAATGAGCAGTTCTTC. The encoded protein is CASSSDNEQFF.

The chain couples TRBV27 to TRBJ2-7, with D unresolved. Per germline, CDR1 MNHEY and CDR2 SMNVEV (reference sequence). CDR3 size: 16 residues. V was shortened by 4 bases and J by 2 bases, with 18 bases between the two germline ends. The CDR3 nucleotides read TGTGCCAGCAGTTCCTGGTTGGAGTGGAAACCCTACGAGCAGTACTTC. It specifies CASSSWLEWKPYEQYF.

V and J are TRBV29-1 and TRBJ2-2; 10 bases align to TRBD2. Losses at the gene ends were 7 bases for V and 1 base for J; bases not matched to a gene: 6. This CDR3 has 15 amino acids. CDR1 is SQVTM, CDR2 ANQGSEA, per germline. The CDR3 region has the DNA TGCAGCGCCGGACGGACTAGCGGGAACACCGGGGAGCTGTTTTTT. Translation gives CSAGRTSGNTGELFF.

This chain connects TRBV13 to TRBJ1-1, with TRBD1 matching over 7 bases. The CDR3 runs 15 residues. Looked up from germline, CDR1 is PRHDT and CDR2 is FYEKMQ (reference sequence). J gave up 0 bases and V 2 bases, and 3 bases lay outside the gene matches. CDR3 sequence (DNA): TGTGCCAGCAGCTTACGACAGGGTATGAACACTGAAGCTTTCTTT. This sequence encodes CASSLRQGMNTEAFF.

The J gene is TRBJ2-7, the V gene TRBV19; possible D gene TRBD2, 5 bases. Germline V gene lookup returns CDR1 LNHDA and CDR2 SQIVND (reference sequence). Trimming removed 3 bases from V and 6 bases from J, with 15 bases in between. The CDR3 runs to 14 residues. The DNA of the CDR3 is TGTGCCAGTAGTATTATGGGTGGCGAGGGCGAGCAGTACTTC. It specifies CASSIMGGEGEQYF.

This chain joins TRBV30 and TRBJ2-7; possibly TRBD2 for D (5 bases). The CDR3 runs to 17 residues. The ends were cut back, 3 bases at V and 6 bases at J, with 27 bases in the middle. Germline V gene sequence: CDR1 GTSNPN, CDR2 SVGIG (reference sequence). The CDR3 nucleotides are TGTGCCTGGAGAGTGAGGGAGACCCCCGGACGTCTTTGCGAGCAGTACTTC. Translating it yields CAWRVRETPGRLCEQYF.

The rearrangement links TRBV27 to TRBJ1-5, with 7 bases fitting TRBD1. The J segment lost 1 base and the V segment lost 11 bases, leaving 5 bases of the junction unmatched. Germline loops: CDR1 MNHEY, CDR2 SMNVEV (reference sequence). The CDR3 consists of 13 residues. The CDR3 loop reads CASGGYSNQPQHF. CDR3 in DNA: TGTGCCTCAGGGGGATACAGCAATCAGCCCCAGCATTTT.

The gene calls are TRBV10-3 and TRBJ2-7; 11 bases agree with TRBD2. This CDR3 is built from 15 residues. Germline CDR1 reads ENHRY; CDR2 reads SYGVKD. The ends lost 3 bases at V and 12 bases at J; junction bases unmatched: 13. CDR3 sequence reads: CAISDPGLADPSRYF. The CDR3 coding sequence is TGTGCCATCAGTGACCCGGGACTAGCGGATCCAAGTAGGTACTTC.